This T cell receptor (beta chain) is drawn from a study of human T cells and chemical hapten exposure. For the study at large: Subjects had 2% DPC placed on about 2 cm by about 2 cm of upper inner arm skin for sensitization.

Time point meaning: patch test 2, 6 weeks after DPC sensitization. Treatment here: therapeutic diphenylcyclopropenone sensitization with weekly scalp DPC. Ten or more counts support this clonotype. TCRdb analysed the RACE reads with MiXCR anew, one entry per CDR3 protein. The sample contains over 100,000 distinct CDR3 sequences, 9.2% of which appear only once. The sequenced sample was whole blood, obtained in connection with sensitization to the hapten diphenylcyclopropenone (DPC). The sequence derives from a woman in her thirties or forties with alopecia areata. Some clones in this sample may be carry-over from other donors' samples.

The CDR3, as DNA: TGTGCCAGTAGTATGAACTGGGGGCGTTACAATGAGCAGTTCTTC. This translates into CASSMNWGRYNEQFF. The V and J genes are TRBV19 and TRBJ2-1; D is perhaps TRBD1 (6 bases). The CDR3 runs 15 residues. Trimming stripped 3 bases from V and 4 bases from J, with 13 bases between. Germline CDR1 LNHDA, CDR2 SQIVND (reference sequence).